These 23 T cell receptor beta chains share one sample of origin, sequenced in a study of CD8 T cells in ankylosing spondylitis. From the 5' RACE reads, TCRdb called clonotypes with MiXCR, one entry per CDR3 protein. The sample contains about 240,000 distinct CDR3 sequences, 20% to 30% of which appear only once. Material: blood, either unsorted or a sorted T cell fraction (not recorded which). Receptors originate from a male donor with ankylosing spondylitis or in good health (not recorded which).

This clonotype was counted many times. The chain recombines TRBV20-1 with TRBJ1-5, with D unclear. Deletions cut 5 bases from V and 0 bases from J, with 14 bases between. Germline CDR1 reads DFQATT; CDR2 reads SNEGSKA (reference sequence). There are 15 residues in the CDR3. The CDR3 loop reads CSAADRGYSNQPQHF. The CDR3 DNA sequence: TGCAGTGCTGCTGACCGGGGTTATAGCAATCAGCCCCAGCATTTT.

This clonotype has a count of ten or more. The chain carries TRBV6-9 and TRBJ2-6; D is unclear. The CDR3 consists of 16 residues. V was shortened by 2 bases and J by 3 bases, with 11 bases between the two germline ends. Germline V gene lookup returns CDR1 MNHGY and CDR2 SVAAGI. CDR3 region: CASSYSFEVGANVLTF. The CDR3 DNA reads as TGTGCCAGCAGTTATAGCTTCGAGGTTGGGGCCAACGTCCTGACTTTC.

This clonotype was seen repeatedly, ten times or more. The chain recombines TRBV20-1 with TRBJ1-1; D gene ambiguous. The CDR3 runs to 14 residues. Germline V CDR1 and CDR2: DFQATT, SNEGSKA (reference sequence). Trimming removed 6 bases from V and 0 bases from J, with 14 bases in between. CDR3 bases: TGCAGTGCAAGTAGTCCCGGACTGAACACTGAAGCTTTCTTT. Protein sequence: CSASSPGLNTEAFF.

In its sample, this clonotype was seen a few times. The gene calls are TRBV6-5 and TRBJ2-1; D is perhaps TRBD2 (5 bases). The germline CDR1 and CDR2 sequences are MNHEY and SVGAGI. The CDR3 loop spans 15 amino acids. Trimming left V 2 bases short and J 7 bases short, with 15 bases between. DNA of the CDR3: TGTGCCAGCAGTTACGACGTCTCCCGAGGGAATGAGCAGTTCTTC. Residues: CASSYDVSRGNEQFF.

This clonotype was found many times. This rearrangement joins TRBV20-1 to TRBJ1-3; a possible D gene is TRBD1 (5 bases). This CDR3 is 12 amino acids long. V lost 4 bases and J 8 bases, leaving 12 bases between the germline ends. The germline gives CDR1 DFQATT, CDR2 SNEGSKA (reference sequence). DNA for the CDR3: TGCAGTGCTACCCAGGGTACGGACACCATATATTTT. Amino acid sequence: CSATQGTDTIYF.

This clonotype was counted ten times or more. The chain links TRBV7-9 to TRBJ2-3; D gene unclear. Germline V CDR1 and CDR2: SEHNR, FQNEAQ (reference sequence). Trimming stripped 1 base from V and 1 base from J, with 9 bases between. This CDR3 spans 15 amino acids. The chain's CDR3 is CASSLVYRGTDTQYF. The CDR3 DNA reads as TGTGCCAGCAGCTTAGTTTACCGTGGCACAGATACGCAGTATTTT.

The J gene is TRBJ2-3, the V gene TRBV11-2; tentatively, D is TRBD2 (5 bases). The length of the CDR3 is 15 residues. Trimming removed 5 bases at V and 6 bases at J, with 18 bases between. Germline values: CDR1 SGHAT, CDR2 FQNNGV. The CDR3 coding sequence is TGTGCCAGCAGCCCCTCCTGGCTAGCAAGGGATACGCAGTATTTT. This translates into CASSPSWLARDTQYF.

This clonotype was seen ten or more times. The chain joins TRBV12-3 or TRBV12-4 to TRBJ2-7; 11 nucleotides line up with TRBD2. J gave up 2 bases and V 6 bases, and 6 bases lay outside the gene matches. The CDR3 length is 15 residues. The CDR3 DNA reads TGTGCCAGCAGCGCGACTAGCGGGGCTACCTACGAGCAGTACTTC. It codes for CASSATSGATYEQYF.

This clonotype was seen many times. The V call is TRBV20-1, the J call TRBJ2-3, with 10 bases matching TRBD2. From germline, CDR1 is DFQATT and CDR2 SNEGSKA (reference sequence). The J segment lost 1 base and the V segment lost 5 bases, leaving 6 bases of the junction unmatched. The CDR3 runs to 15 residues. CDR3 DNA: TGCAGTGCTCCCAGCGGGGGGGCAGGCACAGATACGCAGTATTTT. Translation: CSAPSGGAGTDTQYF.

This clonotype was detected only a few times. The chain links TRBV29-1 to TRBJ2-7; D call uncertain. The CDR3 runs 12 residues. Germline assignment: CDR1 SQVTM and CDR2 ANQGSEA. Trimming cost V 3 bases and J 2 bases, with 8 bases left between them. The DNA of the CDR3 is TGCAGCGTTGAGACTCAGACCTACGAGCAGTACTTC. Amino acids: CSVETQTYEQYF.

At least ten counts were recorded for this clonotype. The chain employs TRBV12-3 or TRBV12-4 and TRBJ1-6, with a possible D match to TRBD1 (5 bases). This CDR3 spans 14 amino acids. V shed 2 bases and J shed 9 bases, with 11 bases lying between them. The CDR3 loop reads CASSLRAGSSPLHF. The CDR3, as DNA: TGTGCCAGCAGTTTACGGGCAGGGAGTTCACCCCTCCACTTT.

This clonotype has just a few counts. The chain joins TRBV13 to TRBJ2-1; TRBD2 matches at 13 bases. CDR3 length equals 15 residues. CDR1 is PRHDT, CDR2 FYEKMQ, per germline (reference sequence). Trimming at V came to 5 bases and at J to 6 bases, leaving 4 bases not matched to a gene. This CDR3 is CASSQGTSGANEQFF. The CDR3 DNA reads as TGTGCCAGCAGCCAAGGGACTAGCGGGGCCAATGAGCAGTTCTTC.

The table lists this clonotype with many counts. The CDR3 loop reads CASSPDPRDTGELFF. As DNA, the CDR3 is TGCGCCAGCAGCCCGGACCCCCGGGACACCGGGGAGCTGTTTTTT. The chain recombines TRBV5-1 with TRBJ2-2, with D hard to call. The CDR3 runs to 15 residues. In germline, CDR1 is SGHRS, CDR2 YFSETQ. Trimming cost V 4 bases and J 3 bases, with 13 bases left between them.

This clonotype was counted many times. This chain joins TRBV2 and TRBJ2-5; D not resolved. V lost 3 bases and J lost 5, with 10 bases in between. Per germline, CDR1 SNHLY and CDR2 FYNNEI. The CDR3 has 13 residues. The CDR3 loop is CASSELARETQYF. For the CDR3, the DNA is TGTGCCAGCAGTGAGTTAGCCCGGGAGACCCAGTACTTC.

The chain carries TRBV7-2 and TRBJ2-5, with 8 bases that match TRBD1. V lost 3 bases and J lost 0; bases outside the gene matches: 3. CDR3 length: 15 amino acids. From germline, CDR1 is SGHTA and CDR2 FQGNSA. CDR3 amino acids: CASSFQGADQETQYF. CDR3 coding DNA: TGTGCCAGCAGCTTTCAGGGGGCGGACCAAGAGACCCAGTACTTC.

This clonotype was recorded a few times. V gene TRBV20-1 combines with J gene TRBJ2-3, with D perhaps given as TRBD1 or TRBD2 (6 bases each). The V gene lost 0 bases and the J gene lost 9 bases, with 13 bases spanning the gap. Germline-derived CDR1 and CDR2 are DFQATT and SNEGSKA (reference sequence). The CDR3 covers 13 residues. CDR3 nucleotide sequence: TGCAGTGCTAGAGAGGGTATAGGGGGGACGCAGTATTTT. This gives the protein CSAREGIGGTQYF.

In this sample, this clonotype turned up a few times. The chain joins TRBV12-3 or TRBV12-4 to TRBJ2-2, with D unresolved. V lost 3 bases and J 5 bases, leaving 7 bases between the germline ends. The CDR3 covers 13 residues. CDR3 bases: TGTGCCAGCAGTTTTGGGATGACCGGGGAGCTGTTTTTT. It codes for CASSFGMTGELFF.

This clonotype turned up a few times. The chain links TRBV4-2 to TRBJ2-7; TRBD2 aligns across 7 bases. V was pared by 2 bases and J by 1 base, with 5 bases of the junction left unmatched. The CDR3 runs 15 residues. The germline V gene has CDR1 LGHNA and CDR2 YNFKEQ. As DNA, the CDR3 is TGTGCCAGCAGCCAATTCCCTAGCGGATCCTACGAGCAGTACTTC. Protein: CASSQFPSGSYEQYF.

This clonotype showed up just a few times. The J gene is TRBJ2-7, the V gene TRBV10-3, with 8 bases that match TRBD1. In germline, CDR1 is ENHRY, CDR2 SYGVKD. This CDR3 is 15 amino acids long. The ends lost 7 bases at V and 7 bases at J; junction bases unmatched: 15. The CDR3 DNA reads TGTGCCATCAACCAACCAGGGGGCGGTTTAAGTGAGCAGTACTTC. Its translation is CAINQPGGGLSEQYF.

The V call is TRBV10-3, the J call TRBJ1-6, with 7 bases identical to TRBD1. CDR1 is ENHRY, CDR2 SYGVKD, per germline. The ends lost 6 bases at V and 9 bases at J; junction bases unmatched: 2. This CDR3 is built from 12 residues. The CDR3 sequence: CAISRQGSPLHF. CDR3 coding DNA: TGTGCCATCAGCAGACAGGGTTCACCCCTCCACTTT.

The V and J genes are TRBV5-1 and TRBJ2-5, with a weak D call TRBD2 (7 bases). The CDR3 runs to 17 residues. V was cut by 4 bases and J by 4 bases, with 23 bases left in between. Germline CDR1 is SGHRS and CDR2 is YFSETQ. The CDR3 spells CASSTGQTGGYRETQYF. CDR3 DNA: TGCGCCAGCAGCACAGGACAGACGGGAGGTTATCGAGAGACCCAGTACTTC.

The V gene is TRBV5-1, the J gene TRBJ1-5; D not resolved. The germline V and J ends were trimmed by 0 bases and 2 bases, with 9 bases remaining between them. Per germline, CDR1 SGHRS and CDR2 YFSETQ. The CDR3 loop spans 15 amino acids. The CDR3 protein is CASSLDTTGNQPQHF. CDR3 nucleotides: TGCGCCAGCAGCTTGGACACCACGGGCAATCAGCCCCAGCATTTT.

The chain is built from TRBV29-1 and TRBJ2-7; D may be TRBD2 (5 bases). The CDR3 has 15 residues. Trimming removed 5 bases at V and 8 bases at J, with 25 bases between. CDR1 is SQVTM and CDR2 is ANQGSEA in the germline V gene. For the CDR3, the DNA is TGCAGCGTTTCCCTGAGGGCCACGTTGGGAGAGAAGCAGTACTTC. This gives the protein CSVSLRATLGEKQYF.